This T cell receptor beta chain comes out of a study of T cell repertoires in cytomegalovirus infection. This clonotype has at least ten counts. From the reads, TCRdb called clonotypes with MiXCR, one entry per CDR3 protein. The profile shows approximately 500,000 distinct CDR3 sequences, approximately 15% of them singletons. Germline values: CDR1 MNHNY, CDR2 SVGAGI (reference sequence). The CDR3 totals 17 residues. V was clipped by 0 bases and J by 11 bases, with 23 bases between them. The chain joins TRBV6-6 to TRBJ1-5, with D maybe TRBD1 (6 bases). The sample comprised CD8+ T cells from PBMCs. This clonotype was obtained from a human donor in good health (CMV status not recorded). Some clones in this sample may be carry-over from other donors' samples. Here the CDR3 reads CASSYSRPGASGMAQHF. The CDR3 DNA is TGTGCCAGCAGTTACTCGCGTCCAGGGGCGTCCGGAATGGCCCAGCATTTT.